This record concerns one T cell receptor beta chain sequence. It has no known antigen specificity. No much larger clone exists at a distance of one base, and base qualities are not known. This record belongs to a study of memory CD4+ T cells and cytomegalovirus serostatus (dated by TCRdb to the late 2010s). As for the study more broadly: The cohort comprised about 33 healthy Belgian adults, 9 CMV seropositive and around 24 CMV seronegative. The study sequenced CD4+ memory TCRbeta repertoires of a Belgian cohort with known cytomegalovirus serostatus to replicate a published TCR-based CMV serostatus classifier.

Study-level results and caveats: Of roughly 170 previously reported CMV-associated TCRbeta sequences, approximately 70 appeared in the CD4+ memory repertoires, each in one to five individuals. Only CD4+CD45RO+ memory cells were sequenced, unlike the original study, which covered naive and memory CD4+ and CD8+ populations. On the Belgian cohort, the classifier built on the original framework reached a median bootstrapped AUC of about 0.95, with a 95% CI of 0.76-1.00. For CMV serostatus prediction, a median bootstrapped AUC of about 0.95 was reached with the original framework, and a median bootstrapped AUC of roughly 0.89 was reached with a US-trained random forest. Results were interpreted as suggesting that the CMV-associated TCR signature is largely present in the CD4+ memory repertoire.

CDR3 length: 14 amino acids, cysteine to phenylalanine. The read is trimmed to its CDR3 DNA, 42 bases read in frame from base 1. From a lookup of the germline V gene, CDR1 and CDR2 are SGHTA and FQGNSA. The junction shows trimming of 0 bases on V and 4 bases on J, plus 9 bases between the germline ends. Single viable CD3+CD4+CD8-CD45RO+ cells were sorted as memory CD4+ T cells on a FACSAria II. CMV serostatus was determined with a Roche Elecsys assay detecting serum IgG against CMV pp150, pp28, p38 and p52. After the samples were thawed, total CD4+ T cells were enriched through positive selection using CD4 magnetic microbeads. The samples came from a different study that was designed specifically to examine the CD4+ T cell memory repertoire. Peripheral blood mononuclear cells were isolated and cryopreserved according to standard operating procedures, and serum was kept at -80 degrees C. The staining used CD3-PerCP (BW264/56), CD4-APC (RPA-T4), CD45RO-PE (UCHT1) and CD8-Pacific Orange (3B5) antibodies, and Sytox blue was used to exclude non-viable cells.

Genomic DNA was extracted from sorted cells with the Quick-DNA Microprep Kit. Amplification of TCRbeta DNA was done with the immunoSEQ hsTCRbeta kit, following the protocol from the manufacturer. TCRbeta libraries were sequenced on an Illumina MiSeq instrument. The authors' analysis ran thus. Following removal of out-of-frame sequences, roughly 2 million distinct TCRbeta sequences were retained, with an average of about 63,000 per individual. Each individual was scored by the count of 164 previously reported CMV-associated TCRbeta sequences and the total productive distinct TCRbeta count. A beta-binomial model was reimplemented in Python, and scikit-learn random forests with default parameters were trained on US cohort data. Classifier performance on the Belgian cohort was summarized as median AUC with percentile confidence intervals over 10,000 bootstrap iterations. TCRdb stores this immuneACCESS table with in-frame sequences only. Part of the clones is absent; in the studies checked, under half of the shortfall reflects unresolved V genes, and no reason is known for the rest. V and J calls and clone size are as listed in that table; D and trimming were resolved from the DNA. The sample table shows approximately 50,000 clones, and roughly 80% are seen once. Jointly, the top ten make up 0.65% to 0.85% of the sample.

The receptor chain draws on TRBV7-2 and TRBJ2-5, with the D segment identity uncertain. This receptor was identified in an adult in good health and CMV-seronegative. The sample consisted of memory CD4+ T cells from blood. At the DNA level, the sequence is TGTGCCAGCAGCTTAGCGGGGTTCGGAGAGACCCAGTACTTC. The encoded protein is CASSLAGFGETQYF.